The 16 T cell receptor beta chains given below trace back to one sample, sequenced in a study of glioma-infiltrating T cells. Using RNA template, CDR3s of TCR alpha and beta were amplified with iRepertoire arm-PCR. From the multiplex PCR reads, TCRdb called clonotypes with MiXCR, one entry per CDR3 protein. The table lists 95,000 to 150,000 distinct CDR3 sequences, around 23% of them singletons. The sequenced sample was glioma tissue, nonneoplastic brain tissue, or PBMCs (not recorded which). Every receptor here comes from a human donor with low-grade glioma or glioblastoma, undergoing nonglioma brain surgery, or in good health (not recorded which).

As for this clonotype: One end of the junction varies from germline; a read error may be responsible. V is TRBV30 and J is TRBJ2-1; the match to TRBD2 covers 10 bases. Germline CDR1 GTSNPN, CDR2 SVGIG (reference sequence). CDR3 length: 18 residues. The CDR3 reads CAWSEDPHSGRSYNEQSF. The CDR3 DNA is TGTGCCTGGAGTGAAGATCCTCATAGCGGGAGGAGCTACAATGAGCAGTCCTTC.

This clonotype has a count of ten or more. This chain joins TRBV27 and TRBJ1-5; D is uncertain. Looked up from germline, CDR1 is MNHEY and CDR2 is SMNVEV (reference sequence). The CDR3 is made up of 12 amino acids. V was cut by 5 bases and J by 3 bases, with 5 bases left in between. The CDR3 DNA reads TGTGCCAGCAGTCTCCTCAATCAGCCCCAGCATTTT. Its protein is CASSLLNQPQHF.

This clonotype was detected ten times or more. This chain connects TRBV12-3 or TRBV12-4 to TRBJ2-3; D unclear. V was cut by 6 bases and J by 6 bases, with 19 bases left in between. This CDR3 region has 15 residues. The CDR3, as DNA: TGTGCCAGCAGCCCTGTCGGAATCCAGCCCGATACGCAGTATTTT. Translated, it gives CASSPVGIQPDTQYF.

The genes are TRBV7-8 and TRBJ2-7; 14 bases line up with TRBD2. This CDR3 spans 17 amino acids. The V gene's germline CDR1 is SGHVS and CDR2 FQNEAQ. The CDR3 spells CVSSLAGTSGSIYEQYF. CDR3 coding DNA: TGTGTTAGCAGCTTAGCGGGGACTAGCGGGAGCATCTACGAGCAGTACTTC. The variable domain in full, with the rest retrieved from reference TRBV7-8 and TRBJ2-7, is GAGVSQSPRYKVAKRGQDVALRCDPISGHVSLFWYQQALGQGPEFLTYFQNEAQLDKSGLPSDRFFAERPEGSVSTLKIQRTQQEDSAVYLCVSSLAGTSGSIYEQYFGPGTRLTVT.

This clonotype was recorded many times. The chain is built from TRBV4-1 and TRBJ2-7, with 9 bases lining up with TRBD1. The CDR3 covers 15 residues. V gave up 0 bases and J gave up 5 bases; unmatched junction bases: 5. Germline V CDR1 and CDR2: MGHRA, YSYEKL. In DNA form, the CDR3 reads TGCGCCAGCAGCCAAGAAGGGACAGGGTTCCACGAGCAGTACTTC. Amino acid sequence: CASSQEGTGFHEQYF.

The rearrangement uses TRBV6-2 or TRBV6-3 and TRBJ1-1, with 7 nucleotides matching TRBD1. Per the germline V gene, CDR1 is MNHEY and CDR2 is SVGEGT. The CDR3 extends over 20 amino acids. Germline trimming cut 5 bases from V and 3 bases from J; bases unmatched to any gene: 24. The CDR3 loop reads CASSTDRVISTQTQDTEAFF. CDR3 sequence (DNA): TGTGCCAGCAGTACCGACAGGGTGATCTCAACCCAGACTCAAGACACTGAAGCTTTCTTT.

This clonotype was found many times. DNA for the CDR3: TGTGCCAGCACTGGGACATATAGCACAGATACGCAGTATTTT. Protein sequence: CASTGTYSTDTQYF. This chain links TRBV28 with TRBJ2-3, with D tentatively TRBD1 (6 bases). Looked up from germline, CDR1 is MDHEN and CDR2 is SYDVKM. CDR3 size: 14 residues. V dropped 7 bases and J dropped 0 bases, with 11 bases sitting between them. Variable domain in full (rest from reference TRBV28 and TRBJ2-3): DVKVTQSSRYLVKRTGEKVFLECVQDMDHENMFWYRQDPGLGLRLIYFSYDVKMKEKGDIPEGYSVSREKKERFSLILESASTNQTSMYLCASTGTYSTDTQYFGPGTRLTVL.

Regarding this clonotype: Possible read error: a much larger clone is one base away. V and J are TRBV2 and TRBJ1-5; 10 bases line up with TRBD1. Trimming cost V 6 bases and J 1 base; bases outside gene matches: 9. The germline V gene encodes CDR1 SNHLY and CDR2 FYNNEI. This CDR3 contains 17 residues. The CDR3 loop is CASSPPGQGLSNQPQHF. The CDR3 nucleotides read TGTGCCAGCAGCCCTCCGGGACAGGGGTTAAGCAATCAGCCCCAGCATTTT. Full variable domain (remainder filled in from reference TRBV2 and TRBJ1-5): EPEVTQTPSHQVTQMGQEVILRCVPISNHLYFYWYRQILGQKVEFLVSFYNNEISEKSEIFDDQFSVERPDGSNFTLKIRSTKLEDSAMYFCASSPPGQGLSNQPQHFGDGTRLSIL.

As regards this clonotype: This may be a read error: a much more frequent sequence differs by one nucleotide. The chain couples TRBV20-1 to TRBJ2-7; D might be TRBD2 (6 bases). Germline CDR1 is DFQATT and CDR2 is SNEGSKA (reference sequence). The CDR3 runs 15 residues. V was trimmed by 7 bases and J by 3 bases, leaving 22 bases between them. In nucleotides, the CDR3 is TGCAGTGTCGGGGGAGCAGCGGTAGAGAACTACGAGCAGTACTTC. Translated, it gives CSVGGAAVENYEQYF.

The sample holds many counts of this clonotype. The rearrangement links TRBV6-6 to TRBJ2-3, with D unresolved. Between the trimmed V and J ends, which lost 0 bases and 6 bases, there was a span of 1 base. The CDR3 covers 11 residues. Per the germline V gene, CDR1 is MNHNY and CDR2 is SVGAGI (reference sequence). For the CDR3, the DNA is TGTGCCAGCAGTTACTCGGATACGCAGTATTTT. As protein: CASSYSDTQYF.

This clonotype was seen ten or more times. The chain links TRBV7-6 to TRBJ1-1; 7 bases agree with TRBD1. Germline V gene lookup returns CDR1 SGHVS and CDR2 FNYEAQ. J was trimmed by 2 bases and V by 5 bases; bases with no gene match: 5. The CDR3 sequence is 14 residues long. CDR3 sequence (DNA): TGTGCCAGCAGCACAGGGACAGCCAACACTGAAGCTTTCTTT. Protein sequence: CASSTGTANTEAFF.

This clonotype was counted at least ten times. The chain carries TRBV20-1 and TRBJ2-3, with D unclear. V was trimmed by 0 bases and J by 4 bases, leaving 11 bases between them. This CDR3 spans 14 amino acids. Per germline, CDR1 DFQATT and CDR2 SNEGSKA (reference sequence). In nucleotides, the CDR3 is TGCAGTGCTAGAGAGACCAATCCGGCAGATACGCAGTATTTT. Amino acid sequence: CSARETNPADTQYF.

This clonotype occurred many times. V and J are TRBV3-1 and TRBJ2-3; 13 bases match TRBD2. The CDR3 has 16 amino acids. Per the germline V gene, CDR1 is LGHDT and CDR2 is YNNKEL (reference sequence). The ends lost 4 bases at V and 5 bases at J; junction bases unmatched: 6. DNA of the CDR3: TGTGCCAGCAGCCTTATCACTAGCGGGAGGGTAGATACGCAGTATTTT. Translating gives CASSLITSGRVDTQYF.

Many counts were recorded for this clonotype. The chain carries TRBV7-3 and TRBJ2-3; TRBD2 matches at 12 bases. This CDR3 comprises 17 residues. J lost 6 bases, V lost 5 bases, and 12 bases had no gene match. Germline V gives CDR1 SGHTA, CDR2 FQGTGA. The CDR3 DNA follows: TGTGCCAGCAGCCCAGACCTAGCGGGAGGGGCAGCGGATACGCAGTATTTT. Translating gives CASSPDLAGGAADTQYF.

This clonotype showed up many times. The chain recombines TRBV28 with TRBJ2-1; TRBD2 agrees at 14 bases. The germline V gene encodes CDR1 MDHEN and CDR2 SYDVKM. CDR3 length: 19 residues. J was trimmed by 4 bases and V by 7 bases; bases with no gene match: 15. The CDR3: CASMTPGLAGVGPYNEQFF. The DNA for the CDR3 is TGTGCCAGCATGACTCCGGGACTAGCGGGAGTAGGCCCTTACAATGAGCAGTTCTTC. The full variable domain, its missing parts supplied by reference TRBV28 and TRBJ2-1, is DVKVTQSSRYLVKRTGEKVFLECVQDMDHENMFWYRQDPGLGLRLIYFSYDVKMKEKGDIPEGYSVSREKKERFSLILESASTNQTSMYLCASMTPGLAGVGPYNEQFFGPGTRLTVL.

This clonotype has a single count. Sequence at one end of the junction differs from germline and may be a read error. CDR3 in amino acids: CSSSLAGPHGARGNEQFF. CDR3 sequence (DNA): TGCTCCAGCAGCTTGGCCGGCCCACACGGAGCGCGCGGAAATGAGCAGTTCTTC. The V gene is TRBV5-1, the J gene TRBJ2-1, with no clear D. CDR1 SGHRS and CDR2 YFSETQ come from the germline V gene. The CDR3 spans 18 residues.